Listed below are T cell receptor beta chains from one sample, sequenced in a study of PD-L1 blockade in urothelial cancer. Clones were read by immunoSEQ multiplex PCR, and TCRdb kept only the in-frame ones, dropping some. The sample yields 30,000 to 35,000 clones, about 79% seen once. The specimen was PBMCs, collected around atezolizumab (anti-PD-L1) treatment. These receptors came from a man aged 55 to 69 with urothelial cancer. Both conserved end residues are part of each CDR3. A D gene is named only where the DNA matches it firmly. Clone sizes are given selectively: once, few, many, or a class where the clone is expanded.

d_gene: -
v_gene: TRBV18
j_gene: TRBJ2-1
abundance: -
CDR3aa: CASSPTSEEHFF
CDR3nt: TGTGCCAGCTCACCAACTAGTGAAGAGCATTTCTTC

d_gene: TRBD1
v_gene: TRBV4-3
j_gene: TRBJ2-7
abundance: once
CDR3aa: CASSQGQGSSYEQYF
CDR3nt: TGCGCCAGCAGCCAAGGACAGGGAAGCTCCTACGAGCAGTACTTC

d_gene: -
v_gene: TRBV9
j_gene: TRBJ2-7
abundance: -
CDR3aa: CASSTELGSSYEQYF
CDR3nt: TGTGCCAGCAGCACCGAGCTCGGGAGCTCCTACGAGCAGTACTTC

d_gene: TRBD2
v_gene: TRBV18
j_gene: TRBJ2-1
abundance: once
CDR3aa: CASSPGSSGDNEQFF
CDR3nt: TGTGCCAGCTCACCCGGGTCGAGCGGGGACAATGAGCAGTTCTTC

d_gene: -
v_gene: TRBV4-1
j_gene: TRBJ1-1
abundance: -
CDR3aa: CASSPAAAFLTEAFF
CDR3nt: TGCGCCAGCAGTCCGGCGGCAGCTTTCCTAACTGAAGCTTTCTTT

d_gene: TRBD1
v_gene: TRBV5-1
j_gene: TRBJ1-1
abundance: -
CDR3aa: CASNPGDRGFVQTEAFF
CDR3nt: TGCGCCAGCAACCCCGGGGACAGGGGTTTTGTTCAGACTGAAGCTTTCTTT

d_gene: -
v_gene: TRBV15
j_gene: TRBJ2-5
abundance: -
CDR3aa: CATSRDQMEGRETQYF
CDR3nt: TGTGCCACCAGCAGAGATCAAATGGAGGGAAGGGAGACCCAGTACTTC

d_gene: TRBD2
v_gene: TRBV11-3
j_gene: TRBJ2-5
abundance: few
CDR3aa: CASSRGTSGQETQYF
CDR3nt: TGTGCCAGCAGCCGGGGGACTAGCGGACAAGAGACCCAGTACTTC

d_gene: TRBD2
v_gene: TRBV7-2
j_gene: TRBJ2-1
abundance: -
CDR3aa: CASSLAGGGLYNEQFF
CDR3nt: TGTGCCAGCAGCTTAGCAGGCGGGGGGCTCTACAATGAGCAGTTCTTC

d_gene: TRBD2
v_gene: TRBV27
j_gene: TRBJ2-1
abundance: -
CDR3aa: CASSSGGVSYNEQFF
CDR3nt: TGTGCCAGCTCGAGTGGGGGGGTCTCCTACAATGAGCAGTTCTTC

d_gene: -
v_gene: TRBV5-8
j_gene: TRBJ1-5
abundance: once
CDR3aa: CASSFPGSSSNQPQHF
CDR3nt: TGTGCCAGCAGCTTCCCGGGTTCCTCCAGCAATCAGCCCCAGCATTTT

d_gene: TRBD1
v_gene: TRBV4-3
j_gene: TRBJ2-2
abundance: -
CDR3aa: CASSQGGTGTTGELFF
CDR3nt: TGCGCCAGCAGCCAAGGCGGGACAGGGACTACCGGGGAGCTGTTTTTT

d_gene: -
v_gene: TRBV28
j_gene: TRBJ1-3
abundance: -
CDR3aa: CASSLGSVNSGNTIYF
CDR3nt: TGTGCCAGCAGTTTAGGTTCGGTGAACTCTGGAAACACCATATATTTT

d_gene: TRBD1
v_gene: TRBV7-8
j_gene: TRBJ1-2
abundance: -
CDR3aa: CASSEDRRRYGYTF
CDR3nt: TGTGCCAGCAGTGAGGACAGGCGTCGTTATGGCTACACCTTC

d_gene: -
v_gene: TRBV30
j_gene: TRBJ1-1
abundance: medium-sized
CDR3aa: CAWILLGGTEAFF
CDR3nt: TGTGCCTGGATCCTTCTCGGAGGGACTGAAGCTTTCTTT

d_gene: TRBD1
v_gene: TRBV6-6
j_gene: TRBJ1-5
abundance: -
CDR3aa: CASRDRGSGSNQPQHF
CDR3nt: TGTGCCAGCAGGGACAGGGGTTCGGGGAGCAATCAGCCCCAGCATTTT

d_gene: TRBD2
v_gene: TRBV7-2
j_gene: TRBJ2-5
abundance: -
CDR3aa: CASKLAGGLETQYF
CDR3nt: TGTGCCAGTAAACTAGCGGGGGGGCTGGAGACCCAGTACTTC

d_gene: TRBD2
v_gene: TRBV5-1
j_gene: TRBJ2-3
abundance: -
CDR3aa: CASSLGVAGGTDTQYF
CDR3nt: TGCGCCAGCAGCTTGGGGGTAGCGGGGGGCACAGATACGCAGTATTTT

d_gene: -
v_gene: TRBV6-5
j_gene: TRBJ2-7
abundance: few
CDR3aa: CASSPLGQGYEQYF
CDR3nt: TGTGCCAGCAGCCCCCTGGGCCAGGGCTACGAGCAGTACTTC

d_gene: TRBD2
v_gene: TRBV9
j_gene: TRBJ2-2
abundance: -
CDR3aa: CASSLGLAGGSRTGELFF
CDR3nt: TGTGCCAGCAGCTTAGGACTAGCGGGGGGGTCTCGCACCGGGGAGCTGTTTTTT

d_gene: TRBD2
v_gene: TRBV19
j_gene: TRBJ2-2
abundance: -
CDR3aa: CASITPGGGTGELFF
CDR3nt: TGTGCCAGTATTACCCCCGGGGGGGGCACCGGGGAGCTGTTTTTT

d_gene: TRBD1
v_gene: TRBV19
j_gene: TRBJ1-1
abundance: -
CDR3aa: CASSMNRGIRTEAFF
CDR3nt: TGTGCCAGTAGTATGAACAGGGGGATTAGGACTGAAGCTTTCTTT

d_gene: TRBD1
v_gene: TRBV30
j_gene: TRBJ1-2
abundance: -
CDR3aa: CAWSVKGRGFDGYTF
CDR3nt: TGTGCCTGGAGTGTAAAGGGCAGGGGGTTCGATGGCTACACCTTC

d_gene: -
v_gene: TRBV6-4
j_gene: TRBJ1-5
abundance: once
CDR3aa: CASKRPLSNQPQHF
CDR3nt: TGTGCCAGCAAGCGGCCACTTAGCAATCAGCCCCAGCATTTT

d_gene: TRBD1
v_gene: TRBV6-5
j_gene: TRBJ1-6
abundance: -
CDR3aa: CASSNTGVNSPLHF
CDR3nt: TGTGCCAGCAGTAATACAGGGGTTAATTCACCCCTCCACTTT

d_gene: TRBD2
v_gene: TRBV12-5
j_gene: TRBJ2-3
abundance: -
CDR3aa: CASGFAIAGSTDTQYF
CDR3nt: TGTGCTAGTGGTTTCGCTATAGCGGGGAGCACAGATACGCAGTATTTT

d_gene: TRBD2
v_gene: TRBV2
j_gene: TRBJ2-5
abundance: -
CDR3aa: CASTREAVREETQYF
CDR3nt: TGTGCCAGCACCCGGGAGGCGGTTAGGGAAGAGACCCAGTACTTC